This T cell receptor (beta chain) was observed in a study of cytomegalovirus exposure and HLA in healthy donors. Study-level findings and limits: A later analysis appeared to link common viral pathogens to several of the most significant clusters. Later on, an analysis tied 15,000 or so TCR beta sequences to HLA alleles at 0.05 false discovery rate.

The CDR3 spans 14 residues. V was clipped by 2 bases and J by 7 bases, with 15 bases between them. Per the germline V gene, CDR1 is MDHEN and CDR2 is SYDVKM. Use of 60 Vbeta and 13 Jbeta primers characterized the PCR. Data came from immunoSEQ multiplex PCR; TCRdb stores just in-frame clones and leaves some out. This table holds 240,000 or so clones, about 80% found once. About this clone itself: Its cognate antigen is unknown.

The source of this sequence is a woman aged 55-69 years in good health and CMV-seropositive. This rearrangement joins TRBV28 to TRBJ2-7; D gene unclear. Material for sequencing was PBMCs. The CDR3, as DNA: TGTGCCAGCAGTTTAGGCAGGCTTCGTCGAGAGCAGTACTTC. Its protein is CASSLGRLRREQYF.